This note documents a single T cell receptor beta chain sequence. Its antigen is currently unknown. This sample was taken from a study of long-term antiretroviral therapy in people with HIV. Study as a whole: Sampling started about a decade before the 2015 immediate-ART recommendation.

Researchers ran immunoSEQ v3.0 at survey level. TCRdb's table, derived via immunoSEQ multiplex PCR, lists solely in-frame clones and lacks some. The sample contains 25,000 to 35,000 clones, approximately 93% of which appear only once. Study-level points and caveats: Blood collection from the mid-2000s to the late 2010s possibly occurred under older ART regimens.

The sequence was obtained from a woman between 40 and 50 years old with HIV. Here the sequenced sample was unsorted PBMCs, taken approximately 6.5 years after starting antiretroviral therapy.

CDR3 bases: TGTGCCAGCAGCTTGGGACAGCCTCTCTATGGCTACACCTTC. The encoded protein is CASSLGQPLYGYTF. The chain couples TRBV5-6 to TRBJ1-2; possible D gene TRBD1, 5 bases. The CDR3 runs 14 residues. The germline CDR1 and CDR2 sequences are SGHDT and YYEEEE. V was cut by 0 bases and J by 4 bases, with 10 bases left in between.